Presented here are 10 T cell receptor beta chains from one specimen sequenced in a study of CD8 T cells in Susac syndrome. After extraction with the RNeasy kit, roughly 0.45 to 1 ug of the RNA was reverse transcribed using random hexamers. TCRdb fed the immunoSEQ multiplex PCR reads into MiXCR, producing one record per CDR3 protein. This sample carries 150,000 to 200,000 distinct CDR3 sequences, 90% to 95% of them seen once, and the ten largest clones take around 0.079%. Source material: CD4+ T cells from PBMCs. These receptors were obtained from a human donor in good health.

The rearrangement uses TRBV7-2 and TRBJ1-6; D is uncertain. Per germline, CDR1 SGHTA and CDR2 FQGNSA. CDR3 size: 11 residues. V gave up 4 bases and J gave up 11 bases, with 6 bases separating them. CDR3 coding DNA: TGTGCCAGCAGCTCGAGAACACCCCTCCACTTT. It specifies CASSSRTPLHF. Using reference TRBV7-2 and TRBJ1-6 for the parts outside the CDR3, the full variable domain is GAGVSQSPSNKVTEKGKDVELRCDPISGHTALYWYRQSLGQGLEFLIYFQGNSAPDKSGLPSDRFSAERTGGSVSTLTIQRTQQEDSAVYLCASSSRTPLHFGNGTRLTVT.

The gene calls are TRBV5-1 and TRBJ2-1; TRBD2 matches at 12 bases. J was trimmed by 8 bases and V by 4 bases; bases with no gene match: 7. The CDR3 sequence is 15 residues long. The germline gives CDR1 SGHRS, CDR2 YFSETQ. CDR3 coding DNA: TGCGCCAGCAGCCCTACTAGCGGGGGGATCTATGAGCAGTTCTTC. Its translation: CASSPTSGGIYEQFF.

V usage is TRBV18 and J usage is TRBJ2-7; 10 nucleotides agree with TRBD1. The CDR3 loop spans 14 amino acids. Germline CDR1 and CDR2: KGHSH and LQKENI. J was trimmed by 7 bases and V by 6 bases; bases with no gene match: 9. CDR3 region: CASSNSWTGGEQYF. The DNA for the CDR3 is TGTGCCAGCTCCAATTCCTGGACAGGGGGTGAGCAGTACTTC.

On this clonotype itself: Compared with germline, one end of the junction differs, possibly owing to a read error. The V call is TRBV9, the J call TRBJ1-2; 8 bases are a match to TRBD1. Germline CDR1 SGDLS, CDR2 YYNGEE. The CDR3 extends over 16 amino acids. This CDR3 reads CASSVRMATGDYSYTF. The CDR3 region has the DNA TGTGCCAGCAGCGTAAGGATGGCGACAGGGGACTATAGCTACACCTTC.

This chain uses TRBV12-3 or TRBV12-4 with TRBJ2-3, with TRBD1 as a possible D gene (6 bases). This CDR3 is 13 amino acids long. V was shortened by 8 bases and J by 0 bases, with 9 bases between the two germline ends. The CDR3 is CASGTFSTDTQYF. The CDR3 DNA follows: TGTGCCAGCGGGACATTCAGCACAGATACGCAGTATTTT.

This chain links TRBV19 with TRBJ1-5, with 9 bases identical to TRBD1. The CDR3 runs to 17 residues. Germline V gene sequence: CDR1 LNHDA, CDR2 SQIVND (reference sequence). V lost 4 bases, J lost 0 bases, and 7 bases stayed unmatched. Here the CDR3 reads CASSNRDRVYSNQPQHF. The CDR3 DNA reads TGTGCCAGTAGTAACCGGGACAGGGTCTATAGCAATCAGCCCCAGCATTTT.

The chain is built from TRBV7-2 and TRBJ2-5; D call uncertain. CDR1 SGHTA and CDR2 FQGNSA come from the germline V gene. V was pared by 5 bases and J by 5 bases, with 12 bases between. This CDR3 is 13 amino acids long. The CDR3 loop reads CASSSVFGETQYF. CDR3 nucleotide sequence: TGTGCCAGCAGCAGCGTTTTCGGGGAGACCCAGTACTTC.

In its sample, this clonotype was seen once. This rearrangement joins TRBV3-1 to TRBJ2-5, with D perhaps being TRBD1 or TRBD2 (6 bases each). Per the germline V gene, CDR1 is LGHDT and CDR2 is YNNKEL (reference sequence). CDR3 length: 15 residues. V was pared by 5 bases and J by 4 bases, with 17 bases between. CDR3 residues: CASSTLMGGVETQYF. The DNA for the CDR3 is TGTGCCAGCAGCACCCTGATGGGGGGCGTAGAGACCCAGTACTTC.

The chain is built from TRBV5-1 and TRBJ2-2; D is ambiguous. CDR3 length: 12 amino acids. Germline loops: CDR1 SGHRS, CDR2 YFSETQ. V lost 0 bases to trimming and J lost 7 bases, with 4 bases between them. This CDR3 is CASSLVVGELFF. The CDR3 coding sequence is TGCGCCAGCAGCTTGGTTGTCGGGGAGCTGTTTTTT.

The CDR3 here is CASRKAELSSYEQYF. CDR3 DNA: TGCGCCAGCAGAAAGGCGGAACTAAGCTCCTACGAGCAGTACTTC. The J gene is TRBJ2-7, the V gene TRBV5-1; D ambiguous. Trimming removed 5 bases at V and 0 bases at J, with 15 bases between. CDR1 and CDR2 from the germline V gene are SGHRS and YFSETQ. There are 15 residues in the CDR3.